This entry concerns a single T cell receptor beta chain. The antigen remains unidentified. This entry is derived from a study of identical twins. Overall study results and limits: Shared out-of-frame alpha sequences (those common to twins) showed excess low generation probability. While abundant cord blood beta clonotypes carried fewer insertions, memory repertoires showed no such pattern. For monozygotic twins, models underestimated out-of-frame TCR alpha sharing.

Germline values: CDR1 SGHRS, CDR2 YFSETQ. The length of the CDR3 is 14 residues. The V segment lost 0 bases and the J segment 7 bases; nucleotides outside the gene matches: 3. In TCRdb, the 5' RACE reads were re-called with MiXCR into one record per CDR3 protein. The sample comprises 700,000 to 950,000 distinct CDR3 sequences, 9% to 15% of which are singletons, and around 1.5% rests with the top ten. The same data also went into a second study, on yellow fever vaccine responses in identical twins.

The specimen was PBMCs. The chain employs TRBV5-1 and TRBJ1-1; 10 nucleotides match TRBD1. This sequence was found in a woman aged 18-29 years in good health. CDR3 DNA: TGCGCCAGCAGCTTGGGACAGGGGGCGAATGAAGCTTTCTTT. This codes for CASSLGQGANEAFF.